The 25 T cell receptor beta chains reported below all come from one sample, sequenced in a study of T cell responses to AZD1222 COVID-19 vaccine. Generated by immunoSEQ multiplex PCR, the TCRdb table keeps only in-frame clones and is missing some. This sample has approximately 140,000 clones, with around 90% found just once. The input for sequencing was peripheral blood, taken 28 days after the second AZD1222 dose. These TCRs come from an adult who received the AZD1222 COVID-19 vaccine.

V is TRBV6-5 and J is TRBJ1-1; D not certain. Germline V gene sequence: CDR1 MNHEY, CDR2 SVGAGI. V shed 6 bases and J shed 7 bases, with 9 bases lying between them. This CDR3 spans 11 amino acids. The CDR3 coding sequence is TGTGCCAGCAGAGGAACCATTGAAGCTTTCTTT. Protein: CASRGTIEAFF.

In this sample, this clone turned up once. The rearrangement uses TRBV19 and TRBJ1-2, with D possibly TRBD1 on 5 matching bases. Trimming removed 6 bases at V and 7 bases at J, with 12 bases between. The CDR3 has 12 amino acids. Per the germline V gene, CDR1 is LNHDA and CDR2 is SQIVND (reference sequence). The CDR3 bases are TGTGCCAGTAGCCCAGAGGGACGTGGCTACACCTTC. Protein product: CASSPEGRGYTF.

The CDR3 protein is CASSLVLDSPLHF. CDR3 bases: TGTGCCAGCAGTTTAGTTTTAGATTCACCCCTCCACTTT. The genes are TRBV28 and TRBJ1-6; D gene uncertain. CDR1 is MDHEN and CDR2 is SYDVKM in the germline V gene. V lost 2 bases and J lost 8, with 7 bases in between. This CDR3 contains 13 residues.

The chain links TRBV6-6 to TRBJ1-1; maybe TRBD1 (5 bases). The V gene lost 0 bases and the J gene lost 0 bases, with 8 bases spanning the gap. The CDR3 covers 15 residues. Germline loops: CDR1 MNHNY, CDR2 SVGAGI (reference sequence). This CDR3 is CASSYSRGMNTEAFF. DNA of the CDR3: TGTGCCAGCAGTTACTCGCGGGGGATGAACACTGAAGCTTTCTTT.

The chain links TRBV5-1 to TRBJ2-5; D uncertain. CDR1 is SGHRS and CDR2 is YFSETQ in the germline V gene. The length of the CDR3 is 14 residues. Between the trimmed V and J ends, which lost 1 base and 1 base, there was a span of 8 bases. Written as DNA, the CDR3 is TGCGCCAGCAGCTTGTTAGTCCCCCAAGAGACCCAGTACTTC. Translation: CASSLLVPQETQYF.

The CDR3 DNA reads TGTGCCAGCAGCGTAGTCCAGGGCAATGAGCAGTTCTTC. Its translation is CASSVVQGNEQFF. V usage is TRBV9 and J usage is TRBJ2-1; D may be TRBD1 (5 bases). The CDR3 is 13 amino acids. From germline, CDR1 is SGDLS and CDR2 YYNGEE. Trimming pared 0 bases from V and 6 bases from J, leaving 7 bases between.

CDR3 region: CASSYRTGTTIYF. CDR3 coding DNA: TGTGCCAGCAGCTACCGGACGGGCACTACCATATATTTT. The V call is TRBV11-2, the J call TRBJ1-3, with D uncertain. The CDR3 sequence is 13 residues long. Trimming removed 4 bases from V and 10 bases from J, with 14 bases in between. Germline V CDR1 and CDR2: SGHAT, FQNNGV. Variable domain in full (rest from reference TRBV11-2 and TRBJ1-3): EAGVAQSPRYKIIEKRQSVAFWCNPISGHATLYWYQQILGQGPKLLIQFQNNGVVDDSQLPKDRFSAERLKGVDSTLKIQPAKLEDSAVYLCASSYRTGTTIYFGEGSWLTVV.

This clone turned up a few times. This CDR3 is CASSYGGTKGSPLHF. For the CDR3, the DNA is TGTGCCAGCAGTTACGGGGGCACCAAGGGATCACCCCTCCACTTT. The chain recombines TRBV6-6 with TRBJ1-6; D may be TRBD1 (6 bases). Germline values: CDR1 MNHNY, CDR2 SVGAGI (reference sequence). The V and J ends lost 2 bases and 10 bases respectively, with 15 bases between them. The CDR3 spans 15 residues.

The rearrangement links TRBV7-3 to TRBJ2-2; D may match TRBD1 or TRBD2 (5 bases each). Trimming stripped 5 bases from V and 3 bases from J, with 16 bases between. Germline CDR1 is SGHTA and CDR2 is FQGTGA. The CDR3 is 16 residues long. For the CDR3, the DNA is TGTGCCAGCAGCCCGGGGCTAGCTAGATACACCGGGGAGCTGTTTTTT. Translated: CASSPGLARYTGELFF.

The chain carries TRBV2 and TRBJ2-5; D may be TRBD1 (6 bases). The CDR3 length is 14 residues. CDR1 is SNHLY, CDR2 FYNNEI, per germline. Trimming left V 5 bases short and J 2 bases short, with 12 bases between. The CDR3 sequence: CASSYKQGQETQYF. The CDR3 DNA follows: TGTGCCAGCAGTTACAAACAGGGACAAGAGACCCAGTACTTC.

This clone came up many times. The same CDR3 arises from other DNA sequences in this sample as well. V gene TRBV30 combines with J gene TRBJ1-1; D remains ambiguous. The CDR3 is 12 amino acids. Looked up from germline, CDR1 is GTSNPN and CDR2 is SVGIG (reference sequence). The V end was cut by 1 base, the J end by 2 bases, with 5 bases between. The CDR3 sequence: CAWSDGNTEAFF. CDR3 coding DNA: TGTGCCTGGAGTGACGGTAACACTGAAGCTTTCTTT. Looking up the rest from reference TRBV30 and TRBJ1-1 gives the full variable domain: SQTIHQWPATLVQPVGSPLSLECTVEGTSNPNLYWYRQAAGRGLQLLFYSVGIGQISSEVPQNLSASRPQDRQFILSSKKLLLSDSGFYLCAWSDGNTEAFFGQGTRLTVV.

The chain combines TRBV30 with TRBJ2-3, with 9 bases lining up with TRBD2. The CDR3 loop spans 15 amino acids. Germline V CDR1 and CDR2: GTSNPN, SVGIG (reference sequence). The junction had 8 bases not matched to a gene; V was cut back by 2 bases and J by 5 bases. CDR3 region: CAWSPQVREGDTQYF. The CDR3 DNA sequence: TGTGCCTGGAGTCCCCAGGTGCGGGAGGGAGATACGCAGTATTTT.

This clone came up once. The CDR3 DNA follows: TGTGCCAGCAGCTTAGGGGACCTAGGAAACACCATATATTTT. It yields the protein CASSLGDLGNTIYF. This chain uses TRBV7-3 with TRBJ1-3; a weak D match, TRBD1 (5 bases). In germline, CDR1 is SGHTA, CDR2 FQGTGA. The CDR3 has 14 amino acids. The germline V and J ends were trimmed by 2 bases and 4 bases, with 9 bases remaining between them.

This sequence joins TRBV12-3 or TRBV12-4 and TRBJ1-2, with D perhaps matching TRBD1 (6 bases). Trimming cost V 5 bases and J 8 bases, with 15 bases left between them. The CDR3 is made up of 13 amino acids. CDR3 sequence reads: CASSLRGAEGYTF. CDR3 DNA: TGTGCCAGCAGTCTTCGGGGGGCGGAAGGCTACACCTTC.

This sequence joins TRBV5-6 and TRBJ2-3; D tentatively fits TRBD1 or TRBD2 (6 bases each). CDR3 length: 16 residues. Trimming stripped 2 bases from V and 1 base from J, with 14 bases between. Per germline, CDR1 SGHDT and CDR2 YYEEEE. CDR3 in amino acids: CASSFNVGGRTDTQYF. The DNA of the CDR3 is TGTGCCAGCAGCTTTAATGTTGGGGGGCGCACAGATACGCAGTATTTT.

The gene calls are TRBV29-1 and TRBJ1-2; 10 bases agree with TRBD1. Per germline, CDR1 SQVTM and CDR2 ANQGSEA. V lost 6 bases to trimming and J lost 6 bases; unmatched junction nucleotides: 10. The CDR3 covers 14 residues. For the CDR3, the DNA is TGCAGCGTGGCTGACAGGGGGCCAGGAGATGGCTACACCTTC. This codes for CSVADRGPGDGYTF.

This sequence joins TRBV3-1 (or the pseudogene TRBV3-2) and TRBJ2-3, with TRBD2 matching 7 bases. This CDR3 is 16 amino acids long. Germline V gene sequence: CDR1 LGHDT, CDR2 YNNKEL (reference sequence). With 1 base clipped from V and 0 bases from J, the junction kept 4 bases outside the gene matches. The CDR3 sequence: CASSQAVGGSTDTQYF. As DNA, the CDR3 is TGTGCCAGCAGCCAAGCCGTGGGGGGGAGCACAGATACGCAGTATTTT.

This clone has only one observation. J is TRBJ2-3 and V is TRBV19, with 13 positions matching TRBD2. The ends lost 4 bases at V and 4 bases at J; junction bases unmatched: 8. The germline CDR1 and CDR2 sequences are LNHDA and SQIVND (reference sequence). The CDR3 loop spans 17 amino acids. The CDR3, as DNA: TGTGCCAGTAGTACGAAGGGGACTAGCGGGGCCTCAGATACGCAGTATTTT. This codes for CASSTKGTSGASDTQYF.

The V call is TRBV6-5, the J call TRBJ2-1; 7 positions agree with TRBD2. The ends lost 4 bases at V and 8 bases at J; junction bases unmatched: 11. The CDR3 spans 15 residues. Germline CDR1 reads MNHEY; CDR2 reads SVGAGI. In nucleotides, the CDR3 is TGTGCCAGCAGTTTTGGGGAGCGGGATGTGGATGAGCAGTTCTTC. Its translation: CASSFGERDVDEQFF.

This clone has just one count. The genes are TRBV2 and TRBJ2-7; perhaps TRBD2 as D (6 bases). CDR1 and CDR2 from the germline V gene are SNHLY and FYNNEI. The CDR3 is 13 residues long. V was pared by 6 bases and J by 2 bases, with 11 bases between. CDR3 sequence reads: CASRRLVPYEQYF. The CDR3 nucleotides read TGTGCCAGCAGGAGACTAGTCCCCTACGAGCAGTACTTC.

This chain joins TRBV18 and TRBJ2-2, with a possible D match to TRBD1 (5 bases). Germline CDR1 is KGHSH and CDR2 is LQKENI. The ends were cut back, 4 bases at V and 4 bases at J, with 7 bases in the middle. The CDR3 sequence is 13 residues long. The CDR3 nucleotides read TGTGCCAGCTCACTCGACAGCACCGGGGAGCTGTTTTTT. It specifies CASSLDSTGELFF.

This clone was observed once. The chain links TRBV6-5 to TRBJ1-4; TRBD1 matches 7 bases. The CDR3 is made up of 14 amino acids. CDR1 MNHEY and CDR2 SVGAGI come from the germline V gene. The J segment lost 7 bases and the V segment lost 6 bases, leaving 8 bases of the junction unmatched. The CDR3 DNA sequence: TGTGCCAGCAGGGGAGGGGGCGCGGGTGAAAAACTGTTTTTT. It encodes CASRGGGAGEKLFF.

This clone has a handful of counts. This rearrangement joins TRBV2 to TRBJ2-2; D remains ambiguous. Between the trimmed V and J ends, which lost 8 bases and 3 bases, there was a span of 7 bases. This CDR3 contains 12 residues. Germline loops: CDR1 SNHLY, CDR2 FYNNEI. The CDR3 DNA reads TGTGCCAGCGGGGTAGACACCGGGGAGCTGTTTTTT. Its protein product is CASGVDTGELFF.

This clone was detected once. The chain employs TRBV7-8 and TRBJ2-2; TRBD2 matches at 9 bases. After removal of 5 bases from V and 3 bases from J, the junction contained 7 bases not matched to a gene. Germline CDR1 is SGHVS and CDR2 is FQNEAQ. The CDR3 totals 16 residues. CDR3 sequence reads: CASSTRLAVDTGELFF. The CDR3, as DNA: TGTGCCAGCAGCACTCGACTAGCGGTAGACACCGGGGAGCTGTTTTTT.

V usage is TRBV10-3 and J usage is TRBJ2-3, with D possibly TRBD2 on 6 matching bases. The CDR3 runs 16 residues. V was cut by 0 bases and J by 2 bases, with 12 bases left in between. The germline CDR1 and CDR2 sequences are ENHRY and SYGVKD. CDR3 coding DNA: TGTGCCATCAGTGAGTCCCGGGGAGGACTCACAGATACGCAGTATTTT. It specifies CAISESRGGLTDTQYF.